The 26 T cell receptor beta chains below come from one sample, sequenced in a study of blood T cell repertoires in COVID-19. Generated by immunoSEQ multiplex PCR, the TCRdb table keeps only in-frame clones and is missing some. The sample holds a few hundred thousand clones, about 82% seen once. Sequenced: peripheral blood. The source is a woman between 50 and 59 years old with acute or convalescent COVID-19.

The gene calls are TRBV5-4 and TRBJ2-7; TRBD1 aligns across 7 bases. Unmatched junction bases numbered 8, after V lost 6 bases and J lost 5 bases. CDR3 length: 13 amino acids. The germline gives CDR1 SGHNT, CDR2 YYREEE (reference sequence). CDR3 nucleotides: TGTGCCAGCACCTCTCTACAGGGGAACGAGCAGTACTTC. Encoded protein: CASTSLQGNEQYF.

The rearrangement links TRBV7-2 to TRBJ2-2, with 10 bases that match TRBD1. The junction had 11 bases not matched to a gene; V was cut back by 1 base and J by 6 bases. From germline, CDR1 is SGHTA and CDR2 FQGNSA. The CDR3 has 18 residues. CDR3 sequence reads: CASSLGRGGQGFAGELFF. Here the CDR3 DNA reads TGTGCCAGCAGCTTAGGCCGTGGGGGACAGGGGTTCGCCGGGGAGCTGTTTTTT.

The genes are TRBV9 and TRBJ1-1; D is unresolved. Germline V gene lookup returns CDR1 SGDLS and CDR2 YYNGEE. Trimming removed 10 bases at V and 1 base at J, with 14 bases between. This CDR3 has 13 residues. CDR3 residues: CASTGVSNTEAFF. The CDR3 DNA reads TGTGCCTCCACGGGAGTGTCGAACACTGAAGCTTTCTTT.

The genes are TRBV25-1 and TRBJ2-1; TRBD2 matches at 9 bases. Unmatched junction bases numbered 11, after V lost 2 bases and J lost 6 bases. The CDR3 consists of 17 residues. CDR1 MGHDK and CDR2 SYGVNS come from the germline V gene. DNA for the CDR3: TGTGCCAGCAGTGAACGGATTGCGGGAGGGCCCATCAATGAGCAGTTCTTC. The encoded protein is CASSERIAGGPINEQFF.

The chain carries TRBV6-5 and TRBJ2-1; the match to TRBD2 covers 8 bases. J lost 8 bases, V lost 8 bases, and 11 bases had no gene match. Per germline, CDR1 MNHEY and CDR2 SVGAGI. This CDR3 is built from 14 residues. CDR3 sequence (DNA): TGTGCCAGCGCTCAGTCGCTAGCGGGCTATGAGCAGTTCTTC. Translating it yields CASAQSLAGYEQFF.

The rearrangement joins TRBV5-8 to TRBJ2-7; 9 nucleotides agree with TRBD1. V trimming: 1 base; J trimming: 3 bases; junction bases outside the gene matches: 8. CDR1 SGHTS and CDR2 YDEGEE come from the germline V gene. The CDR3 runs 16 residues. DNA for the CDR3: TGTGCCAGCAGCTTGAACAGGGGGCGCGACGGCTACGAGCAGTACTTC. It is translated as CASSLNRGRDGYEQYF. Using reference TRBV5-8 and TRBJ2-7 for the parts outside the CDR3, the full variable domain is EAGVTQSPTHLIKTRGQQATLRCSPISGHTSVYWYQQALGLGLQFLLWYDEGEERNRGNFPPRFSGRQFPNYSSELNVNALELEDSALYLCASSLNRGRDGYEQYFGPGTRLTVT.

In its sample, this clone was seen a few times. DNA for the CDR3: TGTGCCAGCAGCGTTGAGGTTTGGAGTGAGCAGTTCTTC. Translation gives CASSVEVWSEQFF. The chain links TRBV9 to TRBJ2-1, with D uncertain. The germline V gene encodes CDR1 SGDLS and CDR2 YYNGEE. The germline V and J ends were trimmed by 2 bases and 9 bases, with 12 bases remaining between them. The CDR3 is 13 amino acids. The variable domain in full, completed from reference TRBV9 and TRBJ2-1, reads DSGVTQTPKHLITATGQRVTLRCSPRSGDLSVYWYQQSLDQGLQFLIQYYNGEERAKGNILERFSAQQFPDLHSELNLSSLELGDSALYFCASSVEVWSEQFFGPGTRLTVL.

The CDR3 loop reads CSVSGWNYGYTF. The DNA for the CDR3 is TGCAGCGTTTCAGGGTGGAACTATGGCTACACCTTC. V gene TRBV29-1 combines with J gene TRBJ1-2; D possibly corresponds to TRBD1 (5 bases). CDR1 is SQVTM, CDR2 ANQGSEA, per germline. This CDR3 region has 12 residues. V lost 5 bases to trimming and J lost 2 bases, with 9 bases between them.

This clone was detected only a few times. The gene calls are TRBV28 and TRBJ2-1, with D possibly matching TRBD2 (6 bases). The germline gives CDR1 MDHEN, CDR2 SYDVKM. This CDR3 contains 14 residues. Trimming left V 7 bases short and J 0 bases short, with 10 bases between. The CDR3 spells CASINSGSYNEQFF. The CDR3 DNA sequence: TGTGCCAGCATTAATAGCGGCTCCTACAATGAGCAGTTCTTC.

V gene TRBV5-8 combines with J gene TRBJ2-1; a possible D gene is TRBD1 (6 bases). Trimming removed 0 bases from V and 1 base from J, with 17 bases in between. Germline CDR1 SGHTS, CDR2 YDEGEE. The CDR3 is 18 amino acids. The CDR3 here is CASSLAIGQQLSYNEQFF. The CDR3 region has the DNA TGTGCCAGCAGCTTGGCCATTGGACAGCAACTTTCCTACAATGAGCAGTTCTTC.

The chain combines TRBV28 with TRBJ1-5; D possibly corresponds to TRBD1 (5 bases). In germline, CDR1 is MDHEN, CDR2 SYDVKM. CDR3 length: 14 amino acids. The V end lost 9 bases, the J end lost 2 bases, and 14 bases lay between the germline ends. The CDR3 region is CASLAGGRNQPQHF. CDR3 bases: TGTGCCAGTCTGGCGGGGGGTCGCAATCAGCCCCAGCATTTT.

The genes are TRBV29-1 and TRBJ2-1; a weak D match, TRBD1 (5 bases). Germline CDR1 reads SQVTM; CDR2 reads ANQGSEA. The CDR3 runs 14 residues. V dropped 3 bases and J dropped 7 bases, with 16 bases sitting between them. The CDR3 spells CSVDRRQPVNEQFF. DNA of the CDR3: TGCAGCGTTGATAGGCGACAGCCCGTAAATGAGCAGTTCTTC.

The rearrangement uses TRBV5-6 and TRBJ1-5; TRBD1 is a possible D gene (6 bases). V dropped 4 bases and J dropped 9 bases, with 17 bases sitting between them. CDR1 SGHDT and CDR2 YYEEEE come from the germline V gene. The CDR3 runs to 14 residues. Written as DNA, the CDR3 is TGTGCCAGCAGCACCACAGGGTCTCGAGGGCCCCAGCATTTT. Translation: CASSTTGSRGPQHF.

The genes are TRBV13 and TRBJ2-1; 7 bases align to TRBD2. CDR3 length equals 15 residues. The J segment lost 9 bases and the V segment lost 1 base, leaving 9 bases of the junction unmatched. Germline CDR1 and CDR2: PRHDT and FYEKMQ (reference sequence). The CDR3 loop reads CASSLAAGAGSEQFF. In DNA form, the CDR3 reads TGTGCCAGCAGCTTAGCGGCGGGAGCTGGTAGTGAGCAGTTCTTC.

V and J are TRBV7-2 and TRBJ2-3, with TRBD1 matching over 7 bases. The CDR3 is 16 amino acids. Per germline, CDR1 SGHTA and CDR2 FQGNSA. Losses at the gene ends were 2 bases for V and 0 bases for J; bases not matched to a gene: 5. The CDR3 nucleotides are TGTGCCAGCAGCTTAAGGACAGGCTCTAGCACAGATACGCAGTATTTT. Its translation: CASSLRTGSSTDTQYF.

Only one count was recorded for this clone. The chain is built from TRBV4-3 and TRBJ1-2; a weak D match, TRBD1 (6 bases). V was pared by 3 bases and J by 6 bases, with 14 bases between. The CDR3 is made up of 14 amino acids. CDR1 is LGHNA, CDR2 YSLEER, per germline. The CDR3 here is CASSQGHGLHGYTF. In DNA, the CDR3 is TGCGCCAGCAGCCAGGGACACGGGTTACATGGCTACACCTTC.

The V gene is TRBV19, the J gene TRBJ1-1, with 9 bases fitting TRBD1. The germline V gene encodes CDR1 LNHDA and CDR2 SQIVND (reference sequence). The CDR3 contains 12 residues. V shed 2 bases and J 12 bases; nucleotides not matched to a gene: 4. This CDR3 is CASSIQTGGTFF. The CDR3 region has the DNA TGTGCCAGTAGTATACAAACAGGGGGCACTTTCTTT.

The chain is built from TRBV4-3 and TRBJ2-1, with 11 nucleotides matching TRBD2. V lost 3 bases, J lost 7 bases, and 5 bases stayed unmatched. The CDR3 has 15 residues. Germline CDR1 reads LGHNA; CDR2 reads YSLEER. CDR3 sequence: CASSQTSGIVNEQFF. The CDR3 region has the DNA TGCGCCAGCAGCCAGACTAGCGGGATCGTAAATGAGCAGTTCTTC.

The V call is TRBV9, the J call TRBJ2-5; D is possibly TRBD1 (5 bases). The CDR3 loop spans 15 amino acids. The germline V and J ends were trimmed by 0 bases and 0 bases, with 9 bases remaining between them. Germline lookup yields CDR1 SGDLS and CDR2 YYNGEE. CDR3 loop: CASSVGGADQETQYF. In nucleotides, the CDR3 is TGTGCCAGCAGCGTAGGTGGGGCAGACCAAGAGACCCAGTACTTC.

The chain couples TRBV28 to TRBJ2-5; 10 positions match TRBD1. Germline V gene data show CDR1 as MDHEN and CDR2 as SYDVKM. The CDR3 spans 14 residues. V dropped 6 bases and J dropped 5; count of bases not matched to a gene: 6. The DNA of the CDR3 is TGTGCCAGCAGGTCGGGACAGGGGTGGGAGACCCAGTACTTC. Its protein is CASRSGQGWETQYF.

The chain links TRBV6-5 to TRBJ2-7, with 9 positions matching TRBD1. The CDR3 covers 15 residues. V trimming: 2 bases; J trimming: 2 bases; junction bases outside the gene matches: 4. Germline CDR1 is MNHEY and CDR2 is SVGAGI. The CDR3 spells CASSYGTGTTYEQYF. In DNA form, the CDR3 reads TGTGCCAGCAGTTACGGGACAGGGACTACCTACGAGCAGTACTTC.

The chain has TRBV5-1 and TRBJ1-1; 8 nucleotides line up with TRBD1. Germline V lookup: CDR1 SGHRS, CDR2 YFSETQ. The J segment lost 4 bases and the V segment lost 6 bases, leaving 8 bases of the junction unmatched. This CDR3 contains 14 residues. CDR3 DNA sequence: TGCGCCAGCAACCCGACAGGGGTCGGCACTGAAGCTTTCTTT. Residues: CASNPTGVGTEAFF.

The rearrangement links TRBV5-1 to TRBJ2-7; possible D gene TRBD2, 5 bases. Germline lookup yields CDR1 SGHRS and CDR2 YFSETQ. This CDR3 comprises 13 residues. V was pared by 1 base and J by 3 bases, with 8 bases between. DNA of the CDR3: TGCGCCAGCAGCTTGATGGGAGACTACGAGCAGTACTTC. It encodes CASSLMGDYEQYF.

V and J are TRBV7-9 and TRBJ2-1; maybe TRBD2 (5 bases). CDR1 and CDR2 from the germline V gene are SEHNR and FQNEAQ (reference sequence). This CDR3 contains 14 residues. The ends were cut back, 3 bases at V and 4 bases at J, with 10 bases in the middle. The CDR3, as DNA: TGTGCCAGCAGCTTGCGGGCCGTATACAATGAGCAGTTCTTC. It codes for CASSLRAVYNEQFF.

The chain employs TRBV5-4 and TRBJ2-7; tentative D call: TRBD1 (6 bases). The V end was cut by 0 bases, the J end by 1 base, with 11 bases between. This CDR3 spans 15 amino acids. Germline assignment: CDR1 SGHNT and CDR2 YYREEE (reference sequence). CDR3 in DNA: TGTGCCAGCAGCTTGGCCAGGGGAATATCCTACGAGCAGTACTTC. This translates into CASSLARGISYEQYF.

The chain combines TRBV6-5 with TRBJ1-1, with TRBD1 as a possible D gene (6 bases). Deletions cut 6 bases from V and 3 bases from J, with 8 bases between. The CDR3 totals 12 residues. Germline V gives CDR1 MNHEY, CDR2 SVGAGI. CDR3 coding DNA: TGTGCCAGCAGGCGGACAGACACTGAAGCTTTCTTT. This sequence encodes CASRRTDTEAFF.